This T cell receptor beta chain comes out of a study of CD8+ T cells in alopecia areata. In the study overall: Treated patients were given 5 to 10 mg oral tofacitinib twice daily.

Regarding treatment: oral pan-JAK inhibitor, 5-10 mg twice daily. From germline, CDR1 is SQVTM and CDR2 ANQGSEA. Trimming pared 2 bases from V and 10 bases from J, leaving 15 bases between. This CDR3 region has 14 residues. Concerning this clone itself: What it binds is not known.

Overall study results and limits: Between patients, shared TCR sequences were less clear than in mice. This was possibly due in part to HLA diversity in the patient population.

TCR sequencing used cDNA made by reverse transcription of extracted RNA. Measured with immunoSEQ multiplex PCR; TCRdb has only the in-frame clones, and not every one. This sample has around 120,000 clones, with about 61% found just once. V is TRBV29-1 and J is TRBJ1-6; D is uncertain. The sequence derives from a human donor with alopecia areata. The material was CD8+ T cells sorted from blood, obtained at week 4, from a patient treated with tofacitinib. CDR3 bases: TGCAGCGTTGAACTATACGGGCAGCGGTCACCCCTCCACTTT. This gives the protein CSVELYGQRSPLHF. Full variable domain (rest looked up from reference TRBV29-1 and TRBJ1-6): SAVISQKPSRDICQRGTSLTIQCQVDSQVTMMFWYRQQPGQSLTLIATANQGSEATYESGFVIDKFPISRPNLTFSTLTVSNMSPEDSSIYLCSVELYGQRSPLHFGNGTRLTVT.